This passage covers 23 T cell receptor beta chains from one sample sequenced in a study of identical twins. TCRdb processed the 5' RACE reads anew with MiXCR; each CDR3 protein has one entry. The profile shows some 570,000 distinct CDR3 sequences, about 20% of them singletons. A further study also used this sample, focusing on yellow fever vaccine responses in identical twins.

Sequencing was carried out using CD4+ T cells sorted from blood. The receptor set was obtained from a woman between 18 and 29 years old in good health.

The gene calls are TRBV14 and TRBJ1-1, with no clear D. V gave up 4 bases and J gave up 4 bases, with 13 bases separating them. There are 14 residues in the CDR3. CDR1 SGHDN and CDR2 FVKESK come from the germline V gene. Here the CDR3 reads CASSPLRVSTEAFF. CDR3 nucleotide sequence: TGTGCCAGCAGCCCACTACGGGTTTCCACTGAAGCTTTCTTT.

The V and J genes are TRBV11-2 and TRBJ1-1; the D is unclear. Between the trimmed V and J ends, which lost 5 bases and 1 base, there was a span of 26 bases. There are 19 residues in the CDR3. The germline V gene has CDR1 SGHAT and CDR2 FQNNGV. The CDR3 coding sequence is TGTGCCAGCAGCCACCCAGTGTTCGTCACCGGGGAAGGGAACACTGAAGCTTTCTTT. It encodes CASSHPVFVTGEGNTEAFF.

This clonotype showed up just a few times. The chain is built from TRBV3-1 and TRBJ1-2; D not resolved. V dropped 1 base and J dropped 5 bases, with 14 bases sitting between them. The CDR3 runs 15 residues. Germline CDR1 LGHDT, CDR2 YNNKEL (reference sequence). CDR3 sequence (DNA): TGTGCCAGCAGCCAAGGGCAGCCTAATGTTTATGGCTACACCTTC. This translates into CASSQGQPNVYGYTF.

This clonotype was seen only a few times. V is TRBV29-1 and J is TRBJ1-2, with D maybe TRBD1 (6 bases). With 5 bases removed from V and 8 bases from J, the gap between germline ends came to 15 bases. Germline CDR1 reads SQVTM; CDR2 reads ANQGSEA. The CDR3 covers 12 residues. The CDR3 sequence: CSVPGAGNGYTF. The CDR3 DNA reads as TGCAGCGTTCCGGGGGCTGGGAACGGCTACACCTTC.

This clonotype was detected only a few times. This chain uses TRBV12-3 or TRBV12-4 with TRBJ1-1, with 7 bases that match TRBD1. The J segment lost 11 bases and the V segment lost 1 base, leaving 1 base of the junction unmatched. The CDR3 extends over 11 amino acids. The CDR3 spells CASSLVGGAFF. CDR3 coding DNA: TGTGCCAGCAGTTTAGTAGGGGGCGCTTTCTTT.

This chain connects TRBV18 to TRBJ1-5, with D unresolved. This CDR3 region has 15 residues. Per germline, CDR1 KGHSH and CDR2 LQKENI. Trimming took 4 bases from V and 4 from J, leaving 14 bases between them. Written as DNA, the CDR3 is TGTGCCAGCTCACAAGCTGACGGTTTGAATCAGCCCCAGCATTTT. Its protein is CASSQADGLNQPQHF. Supplemented by reference TRBV18 and TRBJ1-5, the full variable domain reads NAGVMQNPRHLVRRRGQEARLRCSPMKGHSHVYWYRQLPEEGLKFMVYLQKENIIDESGMPKERFSAEFPKEGPSILRIQQVVRGDSAAYFCASSQADGLNQPQHFGDGTRLSIL.

J is TRBJ2-7 and V is TRBV18; D is possibly TRBD1 (6 bases). This CDR3 contains 14 residues. V was clipped by 3 bases and J by 2 bases, with 11 bases between them. Germline V CDR1 and CDR2: KGHSH, LQKENI. CDR3 DNA sequence: TGTGCCAGCTCACCGCCCGGACAGCCCTACGAGCAGTACTTC. This codes for CASSPPGQPYEQYF.

The chain links TRBV11-2 to TRBJ2-1; D is undetermined. The CDR3 is 13 residues long. V lost 2 bases and J lost 10, with 12 bases in between. Germline CDR1 SGHAT, CDR2 FQNNGV. CDR3 sequence: CASSLPPGLEQFF. The CDR3 DNA is TGTGCCAGCAGCTTACCCCCGGGCCTCGAGCAGTTCTTC.

The V and J genes are TRBV12-3 or TRBV12-4 and TRBJ2-3, with 12 bases lining up with TRBD2. The CDR3 contains 14 residues. V gave up 4 bases and J gave up 5 bases; unmatched junction bases: 1. The CDR3 DNA reads as TGTGCCAGCAGTTCTAGCGGGGGGGTAGATACGCAGTATTTT. Protein: CASSSSGGVDTQYF.

A single count supports this clonotype. The chain combines TRBV27 with TRBJ2-1; D is undetermined. V was trimmed by 6 bases and J by 0 bases, leaving 21 bases between them. This CDR3 is 18 amino acids long. In germline, CDR1 is MNHEY, CDR2 SMNVEV (reference sequence). CDR3 region: CASSLPHRAPSSYNEQFF. CDR3 nucleotides: TGTGCCAGCAGCTTACCCCATCGGGCTCCGAGCTCCTACAATGAGCAGTTCTTC.

The V and J genes are TRBV12-3 or TRBV12-4 and TRBJ2-5, with 9 nucleotides matching TRBD1. After removal of 3 bases from V and 0 bases from J, the junction contained 8 bases not matched to a gene. The CDR3 covers 17 residues. The CDR3 DNA reads TGTGCCAGCAGTTTCTCCGACAGGGGGTACTACCAAGAGACCCAGTACTTC. This gives the protein CASSFSDRGYYQETQYF.

This chain connects TRBV12-3 or TRBV12-4 to TRBJ2-3; TRBD1 is a possible D gene (5 bases). V was pared by 7 bases and J by 2 bases, with 10 bases between. The CDR3 has 13 amino acids. The CDR3 protein is CASTRGDTDTQYF. The CDR3 nucleotides are TGTGCCAGCACTAGGGGCGACACAGATACGCAGTATTTT.

The V call is TRBV5-1, the J call TRBJ2-5; 9 bases align to TRBD2. Germline V gene data show CDR1 as SGHRS and CDR2 as YFSETQ. This CDR3 has 16 residues. The trim removed 4 bases at V and 4 bases at J, leaving 11 bases unmatched. CDR3 sequence (DNA): TGCGCCAGCAGCGCCAGTAGTAGCGGGGGCCCAGAGACCCAGTACTTC. Translated: CASSASSSGGPETQYF.

This clonotype was recorded a few times. The chain combines TRBV24-1 with TRBJ2-1, with a possible D match to TRBD1 (6 bases). CDR1 and CDR2 from the germline V gene are KGHDR and SFDVKD. The CDR3 loop spans 13 amino acids. V lost 9 bases to trimming and J lost 11 bases, with 19 bases between them. CDR3: CATSEGGELKQFF. The CDR3 DNA reads as TGTGCCACCTCCGAAGGGGGTGAGCTTAAGCAGTTCTTC.

V usage is TRBV6-1 and J usage is TRBJ2-5, with D perhaps assigned TRBD1 or TRBD2 (5 bases each). The CDR3 has 16 amino acids. The germline V gene encodes CDR1 MNHNS and CDR2 SASEGT. Trimming removed 10 bases at V and 4 bases at J, with 25 bases between. CDR3 DNA: TGTGCCACCAACAAAGGAGTAATGGGGGATCGAGAGACCCAGTACTTC. It yields the protein CATNKGVMGDRETQYF.

There are a few counts of this clonotype. This chain uses TRBV12-3 or TRBV12-4 with TRBJ2-5, with D possibly matching TRBD1 (6 bases). V gave up 2 bases and J gave up 3 bases, with 10 bases separating them. This CDR3 is built from 14 residues. In DNA form, the CDR3 reads TGTGCCAGCAGTTTAAGACGGACAGAAGAGACCCAGTACTTC. This translates into CASSLRRTEETQYF.

This clonotype was observed a few times. V is TRBV28 and J is TRBJ2-7; TRBD2 might be the D (5 bases). V shed 5 bases and J shed 3 bases, with 20 bases lying between them. Germline V CDR1 and CDR2: MDHEN, SYDVKM. The CDR3 contains 16 residues. The CDR3, as DNA: TGTGCCAGCAGTCCCCTTCACGGAGGATCCTACTACGAGCAGTACGTC. Translated: CASSPLHGGSYYEQYV.

The chain joins TRBV21-1 to TRBJ2-3; the D call of TRBD1 is as the table states it, not checked on the DNA. TRBV21-1 is listed as a pseudogene. This CDR3 comprises 12 residues. The CDR3 nucleotides read TGTGCCAGCAGGGCCCCAGGTGATACGCAGTATTTT. Protein: CASRAPGDTQYF.

This clonotype was seen only a few times. V is TRBV12-3 or TRBV12-4 and J is TRBJ2-2; D is unresolved. The CDR3 runs 13 residues. Trimming removed 6 bases at V and 6 bases at J, with 11 bases between. This chain's CDR3 is CASRVSIPGELFF. The DNA for the CDR3 is TGTGCCAGCAGGGTTTCTATTCCCGGGGAGCTGTTTTTT.

V gene TRBV7-9 combines with J gene TRBJ2-2; 14 positions match TRBD2. CDR1 and CDR2 from the germline V gene are SEHNR and FQNEAQ (reference sequence). V lost 5 bases to trimming and J lost 4 bases; unmatched junction nucleotides: 6. This CDR3 region has 17 residues. The CDR3 coding sequence is TGTGCCAGCAGCCCGAGACTAGCGGGGGGGATCACCGGGGAGCTGTTTTTT. As protein: CASSPRLAGGITGELFF.

The chain uses TRBV7-9 and TRBJ1-1; unclear D gene. CDR3 length: 14 amino acids. Per germline, CDR1 SEHNR and CDR2 FQNEAQ (reference sequence). Trimming pared 8 bases from V and 3 bases from J, leaving 16 bases between. DNA of the CDR3: TGTGCCAGCCAACCCCCGGGTTTGTACACTGAAGCTTTCTTT. Protein: CASQPPGLYTEAFF.

The gene calls are TRBV5-1 and TRBJ2-2; D unclear. This CDR3 is built from 13 residues. The ends were cut back, 1 base at V and 4 bases at J, with 5 bases in the middle. CDR1 SGHRS and CDR2 YFSETQ come from the germline V gene. The CDR3: CASSLLGTGELFF. The DNA for the CDR3 is TGCGCCAGCAGCTTGTTGGGCACCGGGGAGCTGTTTTTT.

The J gene is TRBJ2-1, the V gene TRBV25-1; TRBD2 might be the D (6 bases). Germline V lookup: CDR1 MGHDK, CDR2 SYGVNS. The length of the CDR3 is 13 residues. Trimming removed 6 bases from V and 5 bases from J, with 11 bases in between. The DNA of the CDR3 is TGTGCCAGCAGGGAGGGGCTCAACAATGAGCAGTTCTTC. This encodes CASREGLNNEQFF.